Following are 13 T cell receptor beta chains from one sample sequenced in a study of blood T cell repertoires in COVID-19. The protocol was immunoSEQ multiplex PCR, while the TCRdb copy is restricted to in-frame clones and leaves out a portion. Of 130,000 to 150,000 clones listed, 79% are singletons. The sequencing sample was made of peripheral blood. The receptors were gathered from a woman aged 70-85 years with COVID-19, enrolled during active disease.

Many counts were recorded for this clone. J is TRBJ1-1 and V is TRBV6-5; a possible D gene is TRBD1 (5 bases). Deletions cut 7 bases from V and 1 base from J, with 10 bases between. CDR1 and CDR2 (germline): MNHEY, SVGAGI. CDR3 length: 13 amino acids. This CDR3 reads CASIPTENTEAFF. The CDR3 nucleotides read TGTGCCAGCATCCCGACAGAGAACACTGAAGCTTTCTTT.

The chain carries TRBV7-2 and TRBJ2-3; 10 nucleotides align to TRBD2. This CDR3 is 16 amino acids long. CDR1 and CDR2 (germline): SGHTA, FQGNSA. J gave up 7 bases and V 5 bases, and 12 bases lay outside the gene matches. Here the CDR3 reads CASSPQVAGGRYTQYF. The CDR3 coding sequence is TGTGCCAGCAGCCCCCAGGTAGCGGGGGGCCGGTATACGCAGTATTTT.

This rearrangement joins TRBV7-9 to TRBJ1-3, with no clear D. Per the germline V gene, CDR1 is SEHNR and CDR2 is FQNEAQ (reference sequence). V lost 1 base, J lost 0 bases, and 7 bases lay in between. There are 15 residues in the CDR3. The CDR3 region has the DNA TGTGCCAGCAGCTTAGGAAGCCGCTCTGGAAACACCATATATTTT. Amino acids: CASSLGSRSGNTIYF.

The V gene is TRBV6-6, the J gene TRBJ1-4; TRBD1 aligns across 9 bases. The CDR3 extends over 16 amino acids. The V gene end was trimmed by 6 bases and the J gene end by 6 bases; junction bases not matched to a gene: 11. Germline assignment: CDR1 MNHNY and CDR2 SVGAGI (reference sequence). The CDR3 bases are TGTGCCAGCAGCACGCTCCCGGGACAGGGCGATGAAAAACTGTTTTTT. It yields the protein CASSTLPGQGDEKLFF.

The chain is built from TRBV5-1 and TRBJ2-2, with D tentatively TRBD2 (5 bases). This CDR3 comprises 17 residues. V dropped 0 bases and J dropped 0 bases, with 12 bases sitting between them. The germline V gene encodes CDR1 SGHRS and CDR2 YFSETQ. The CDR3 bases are TGCGCCAGCAGCTTGGGATCGGGGTCCGCGAACACCGGGGAGCTGTTTTTT. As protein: CASSLGSGSANTGELFF. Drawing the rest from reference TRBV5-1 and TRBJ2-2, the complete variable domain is KAGVTQTPRYLIKTRGQQVTLSCSPISGHRSVSWYQQTPGQGLQFLFEYFSETQRNKGNFPGRFSGRQFSNSRSEMNVSTLELGDSALYLCASSLGSGSANTGELFFGEGSRLTVL.

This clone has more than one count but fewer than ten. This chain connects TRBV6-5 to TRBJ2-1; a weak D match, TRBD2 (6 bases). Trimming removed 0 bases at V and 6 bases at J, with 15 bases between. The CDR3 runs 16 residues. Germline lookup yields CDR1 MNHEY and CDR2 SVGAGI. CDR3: CASSYSGGALGNEQFF. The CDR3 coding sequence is TGTGCCAGCAGTTACTCGGGGGGAGCTTTAGGCAATGAGCAGTTCTTC.

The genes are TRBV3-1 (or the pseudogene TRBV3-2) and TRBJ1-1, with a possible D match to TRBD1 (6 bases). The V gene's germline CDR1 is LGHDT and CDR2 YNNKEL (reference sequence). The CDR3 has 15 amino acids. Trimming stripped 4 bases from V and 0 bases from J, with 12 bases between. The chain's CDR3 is CASSLPGHLNTEAFF. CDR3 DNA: TGTGCCAGCAGCCTCCCGGGACACCTGAACACTGAAGCTTTCTTT.

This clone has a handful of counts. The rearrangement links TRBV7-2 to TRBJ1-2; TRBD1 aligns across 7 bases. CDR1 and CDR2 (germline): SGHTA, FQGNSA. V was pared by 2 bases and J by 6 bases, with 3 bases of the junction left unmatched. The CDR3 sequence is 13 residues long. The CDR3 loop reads CASSLKGAHGYTF. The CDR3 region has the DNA TGTGCCAGCAGCTTAAAGGGGGCCCATGGCTACACCTTC.

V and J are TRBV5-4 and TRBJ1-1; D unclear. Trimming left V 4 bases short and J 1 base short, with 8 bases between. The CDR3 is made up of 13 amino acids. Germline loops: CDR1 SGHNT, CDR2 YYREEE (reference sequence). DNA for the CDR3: TGTGCCAGCAGCCCACGGGGGAACACTGAAGCTTTCTTT. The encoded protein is CASSPRGNTEAFF. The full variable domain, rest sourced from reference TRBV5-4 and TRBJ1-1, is ETGVTQSPTHLIKTRGQQVTLRCSSQSGHNTVSWYQQALGQGPQFIFQYYREEENGRGNFPPRFSGLQFPNYSSELNVNALELDDSALYLCASSPRGNTEAFFGQGTRLTVV.

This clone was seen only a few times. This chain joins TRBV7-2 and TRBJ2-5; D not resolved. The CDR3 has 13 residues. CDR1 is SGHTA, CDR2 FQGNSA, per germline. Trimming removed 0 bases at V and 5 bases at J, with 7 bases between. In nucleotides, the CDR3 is TGTGCCAGCAGCTTAGCGCACGAGGAGACCCAGTACTTC. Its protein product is CASSLAHEETQYF.

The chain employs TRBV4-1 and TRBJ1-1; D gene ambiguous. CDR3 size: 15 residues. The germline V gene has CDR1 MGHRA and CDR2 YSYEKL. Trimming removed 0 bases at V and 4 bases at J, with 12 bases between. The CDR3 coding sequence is TGCGCCAGCAGCCAAGAACCCATCCCCGGCACTGAAGCTTTCTTT. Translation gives CASSQEPIPGTEAFF.

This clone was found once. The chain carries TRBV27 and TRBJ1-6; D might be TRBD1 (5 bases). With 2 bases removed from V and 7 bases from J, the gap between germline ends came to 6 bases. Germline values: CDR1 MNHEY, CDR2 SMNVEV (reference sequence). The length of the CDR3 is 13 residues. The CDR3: CASSLQGNSPLHF. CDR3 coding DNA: TGTGCCAGCAGTTTACAGGGAAATTCACCCCTCCACTTT.

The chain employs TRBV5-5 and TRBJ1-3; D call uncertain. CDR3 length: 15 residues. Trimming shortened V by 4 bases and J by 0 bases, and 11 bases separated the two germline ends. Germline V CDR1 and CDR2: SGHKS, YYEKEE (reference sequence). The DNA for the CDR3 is TGTGCCAGCAGCCAAACCCAGGTCTCTGGAAACACCATATATTTT. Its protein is CASSQTQVSGNTIYF.